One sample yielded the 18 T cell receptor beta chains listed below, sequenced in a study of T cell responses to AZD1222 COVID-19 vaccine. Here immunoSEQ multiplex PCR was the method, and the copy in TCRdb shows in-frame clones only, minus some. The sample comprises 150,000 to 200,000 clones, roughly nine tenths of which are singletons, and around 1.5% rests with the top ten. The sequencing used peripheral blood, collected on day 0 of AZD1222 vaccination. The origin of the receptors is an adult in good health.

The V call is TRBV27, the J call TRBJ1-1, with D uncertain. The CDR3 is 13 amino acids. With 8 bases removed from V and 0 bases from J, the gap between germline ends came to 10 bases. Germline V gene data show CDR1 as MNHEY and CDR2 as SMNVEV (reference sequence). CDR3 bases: TGTGCCAGCGCCTTGACCCTGAACACTGAAGCTTTCTTT. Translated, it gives CASALTLNTEAFF.

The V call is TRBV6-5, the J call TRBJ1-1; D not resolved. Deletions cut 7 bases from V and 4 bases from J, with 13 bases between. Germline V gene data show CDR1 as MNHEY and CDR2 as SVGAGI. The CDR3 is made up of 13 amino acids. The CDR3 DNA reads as TGTGCCAGCAAAGGAGGAGAGGTCACTGAAGCTTTCTTT. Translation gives CASKGGEVTEAFF.

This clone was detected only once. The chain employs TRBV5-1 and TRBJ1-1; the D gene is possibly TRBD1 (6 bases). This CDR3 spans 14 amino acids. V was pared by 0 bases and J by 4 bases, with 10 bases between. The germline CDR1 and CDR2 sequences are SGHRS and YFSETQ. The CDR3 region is CASSLAGAGTEAFF. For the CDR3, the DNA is TGCGCCAGCAGCTTGGCAGGGGCAGGCACTGAAGCTTTCTTT.

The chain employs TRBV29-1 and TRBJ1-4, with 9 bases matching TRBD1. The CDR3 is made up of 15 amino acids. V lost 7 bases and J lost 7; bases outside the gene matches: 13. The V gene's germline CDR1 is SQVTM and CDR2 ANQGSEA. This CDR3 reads CSGREAGQGTEKLFF. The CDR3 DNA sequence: TGCAGCGGACGTGAAGCGGGACAGGGCACTGAAAAACTGTTTTTT.

Here the CDR3 DNA reads TGTGCCAGCAGCTTAATGGGGGGTTTGGGCACTGAAGCTTTCTTT. It yields the protein CASSLMGGLGTEAFF. This chain connects TRBV7-9 to TRBJ1-1, with a possible D match to TRBD1 (5 bases). V was trimmed by 2 bases and J by 4 bases, leaving 14 bases between them. Germline assignment: CDR1 SEHNR and CDR2 FQNEAQ (reference sequence). The CDR3 length is 15 residues.

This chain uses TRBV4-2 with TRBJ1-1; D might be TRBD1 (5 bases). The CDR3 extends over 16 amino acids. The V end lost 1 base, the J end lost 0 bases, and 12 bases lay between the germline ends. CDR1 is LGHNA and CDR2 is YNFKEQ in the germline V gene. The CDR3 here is CASSQGLTALNTEAFF. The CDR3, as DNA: TGTGCCAGCAGCCAAGGGCTGACAGCTTTGAACACTGAAGCTTTCTTT.

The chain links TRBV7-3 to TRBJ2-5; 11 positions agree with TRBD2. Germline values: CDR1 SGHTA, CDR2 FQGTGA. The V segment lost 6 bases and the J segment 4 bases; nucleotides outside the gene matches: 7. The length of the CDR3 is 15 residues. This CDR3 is CASSLLAGGRETQYF. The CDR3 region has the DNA TGTGCCAGCAGTCTTCTAGCGGGGGGCCGAGAGACCCAGTACTTC.

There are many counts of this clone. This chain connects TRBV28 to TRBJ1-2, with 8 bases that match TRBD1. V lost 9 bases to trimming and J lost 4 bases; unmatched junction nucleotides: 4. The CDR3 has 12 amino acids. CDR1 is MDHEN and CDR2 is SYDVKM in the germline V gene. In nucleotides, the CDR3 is TGTGCCAGTAACACAGGGGGCTATGGCTACACCTTC. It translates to CASNTGGYGYTF.

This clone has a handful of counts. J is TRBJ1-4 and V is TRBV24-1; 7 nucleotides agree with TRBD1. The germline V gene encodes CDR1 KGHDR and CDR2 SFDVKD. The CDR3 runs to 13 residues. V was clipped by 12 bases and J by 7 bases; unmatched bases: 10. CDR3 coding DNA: TGTGCCCACCAGAGACAGGGCCCTGAAAAACTGTTTTTT. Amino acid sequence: CAHQRQGPEKLFF.

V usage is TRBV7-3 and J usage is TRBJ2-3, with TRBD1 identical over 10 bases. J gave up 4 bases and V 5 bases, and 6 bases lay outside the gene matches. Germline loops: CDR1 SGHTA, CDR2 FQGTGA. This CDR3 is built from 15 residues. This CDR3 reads CASSTDRGRPDTQYF. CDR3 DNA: TGTGCCAGCAGCACCGACAGGGGGCGCCCAGATACGCAGTATTTT.

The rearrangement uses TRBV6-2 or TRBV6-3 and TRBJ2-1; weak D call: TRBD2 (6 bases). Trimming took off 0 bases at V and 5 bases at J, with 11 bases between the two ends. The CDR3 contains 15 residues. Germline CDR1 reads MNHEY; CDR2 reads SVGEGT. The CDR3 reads CASSYSRRGNNEQFF. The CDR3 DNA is TGTGCCAGCAGTTACTCGAGACGGGGGAACAATGAGCAGTTCTTC.

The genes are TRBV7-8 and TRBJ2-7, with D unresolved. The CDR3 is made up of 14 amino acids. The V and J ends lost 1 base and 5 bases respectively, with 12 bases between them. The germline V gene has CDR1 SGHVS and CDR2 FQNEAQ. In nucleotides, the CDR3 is TGTGCCAGCAGCTTAGATGCAGGTCCGGACGAGCAGTACTTC. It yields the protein CASSLDAGPDEQYF. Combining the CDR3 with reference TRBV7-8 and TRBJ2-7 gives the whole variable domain GAGVSQSPRYKVAKRGQDVALRCDPISGHVSLFWYQQALGQGPEFLTYFQNEAQLDKSGLPSDRFFAERPEGSVSTLKIQRTQQEDSAVYLCASSLDAGPDEQYFGPGTRLTVT.

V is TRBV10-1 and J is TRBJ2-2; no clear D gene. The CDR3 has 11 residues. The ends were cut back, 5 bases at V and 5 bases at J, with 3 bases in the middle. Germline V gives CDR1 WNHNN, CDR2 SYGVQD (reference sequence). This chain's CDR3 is CASSQTGELFF. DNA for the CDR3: TGCGCCAGCAGTCAGACCGGGGAGCTGTTTTTT.

CDR3 protein: CASRGGQGTLGQPQHF. The DNA for the CDR3 is TGTGCCAGCAGGGGGGGACAGGGGACTTTAGGTCAGCCCCAGCATTTT. This rearrangement joins TRBV2 to TRBJ1-5; 10 bases agree with TRBD1. Trimming at V came to 6 bases and at J to 6 bases, leaving 11 bases not matched to a gene. This CDR3 is 16 amino acids long. Germline assignment: CDR1 SNHLY and CDR2 FYNNEI.

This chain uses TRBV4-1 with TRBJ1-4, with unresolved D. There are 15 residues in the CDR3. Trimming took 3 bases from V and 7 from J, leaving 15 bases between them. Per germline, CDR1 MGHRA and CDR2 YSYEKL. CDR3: CASSQAQQRSEKLFF. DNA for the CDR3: TGCGCCAGCAGCCAGGCACAGCAACGGAGTGAAAAACTGTTTTTT.

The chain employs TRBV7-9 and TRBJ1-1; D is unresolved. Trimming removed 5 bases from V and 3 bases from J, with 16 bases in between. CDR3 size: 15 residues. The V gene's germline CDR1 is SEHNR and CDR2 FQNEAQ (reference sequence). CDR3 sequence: CASSPGGREYTEAFF. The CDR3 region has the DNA TGTGCCAGCAGCCCCGGTGGGCGGGAGTACACTGAAGCTTTCTTT.

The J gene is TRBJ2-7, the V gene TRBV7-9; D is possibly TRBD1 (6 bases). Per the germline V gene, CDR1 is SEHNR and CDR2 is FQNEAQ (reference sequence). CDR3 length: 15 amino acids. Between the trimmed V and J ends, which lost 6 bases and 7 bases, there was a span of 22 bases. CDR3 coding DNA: TGTGCCAGCAGTTTTACAGGGACCGCCGAGGGAGAGCAGTACTTC. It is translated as CASSFTGTAEGEQYF.

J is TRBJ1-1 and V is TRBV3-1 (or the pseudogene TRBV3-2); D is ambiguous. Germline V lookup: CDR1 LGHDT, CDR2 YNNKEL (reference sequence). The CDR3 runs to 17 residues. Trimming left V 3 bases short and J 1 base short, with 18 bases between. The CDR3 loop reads CASSHTSAALSNTEAFF. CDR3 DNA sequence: TGTGCCAGCAGCCATACCTCGGCCGCCCTATCGAACACTGAAGCTTTCTTT.